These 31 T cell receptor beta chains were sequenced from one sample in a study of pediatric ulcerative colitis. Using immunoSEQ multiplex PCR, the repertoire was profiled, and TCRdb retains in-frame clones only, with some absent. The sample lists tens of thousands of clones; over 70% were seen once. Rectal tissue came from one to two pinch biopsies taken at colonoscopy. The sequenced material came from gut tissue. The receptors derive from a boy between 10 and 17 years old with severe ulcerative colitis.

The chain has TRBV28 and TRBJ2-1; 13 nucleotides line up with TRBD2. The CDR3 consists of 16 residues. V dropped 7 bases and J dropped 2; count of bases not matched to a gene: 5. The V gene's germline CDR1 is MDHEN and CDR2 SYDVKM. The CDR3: CASTLAGGPAYNEQFF. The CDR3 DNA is TGTGCCAGCACACTAGCGGGGGGGCCTGCCTACAATGAGCAGTTCTTC.

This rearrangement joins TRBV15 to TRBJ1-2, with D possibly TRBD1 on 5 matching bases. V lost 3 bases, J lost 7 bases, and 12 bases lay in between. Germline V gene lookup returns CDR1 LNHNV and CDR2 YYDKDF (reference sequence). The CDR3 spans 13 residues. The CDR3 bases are TGTGCCACCAGCAGGCCTCAGGGCTCTGGCTACACCTTC. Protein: CATSRPQGSGYTF.

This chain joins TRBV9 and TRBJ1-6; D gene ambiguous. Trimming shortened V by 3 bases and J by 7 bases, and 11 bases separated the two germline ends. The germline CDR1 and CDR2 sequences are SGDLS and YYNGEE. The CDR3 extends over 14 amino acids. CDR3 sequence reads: CASSALTENSPLHF. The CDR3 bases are TGTGCCAGCAGCGCCCTGACGGAGAATTCACCCCTCCACTTT.

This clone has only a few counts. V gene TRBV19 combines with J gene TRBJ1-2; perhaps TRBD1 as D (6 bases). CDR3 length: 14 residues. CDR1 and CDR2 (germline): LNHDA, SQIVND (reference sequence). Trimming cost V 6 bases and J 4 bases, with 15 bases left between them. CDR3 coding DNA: TGTGCCAGTAGCCACCAGGGGAGCGGCTATGGCTACACCTTC. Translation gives CASSHQGSGYGYTF.

The CDR3 nucleotides are TGTGCCAGGCTAGGGATAAGCACAGATACGCAGTATTTT. Protein sequence: CARLGISTDTQYF. The J gene is TRBJ2-3, the V gene TRBV27, with D unresolved. The CDR3 sequence is 13 residues long. Germline CDR1 MNHEY, CDR2 SMNVEV (reference sequence). V was clipped by 9 bases and J by 0 bases, with 10 bases between them.

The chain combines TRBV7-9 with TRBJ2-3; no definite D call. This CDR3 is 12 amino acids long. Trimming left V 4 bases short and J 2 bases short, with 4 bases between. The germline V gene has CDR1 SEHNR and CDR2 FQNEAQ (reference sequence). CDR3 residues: CASSSITDTQYF. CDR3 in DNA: TGTGCCAGCAGCTCCATCACAGATACGCAGTATTTT.

CDR3 DNA sequence: TGTGCCAGCTCACTCCGGGAGGGCGATGAGCAGTTCTTC. Protein: CASSLREGDEQFF. The chain combines TRBV18 with TRBJ2-1; TRBD2 agrees at 8 bases. CDR3 size: 13 residues. Germline V gene data show CDR1 as KGHSH and CDR2 as LQKENI. J was trimmed by 8 bases and V by 4 bases; bases with no gene match: 4.

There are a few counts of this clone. Written as DNA, the CDR3 is TGTGCCAGCACCCTCGGACGGGGCTATGGCTACACCTTC. This encodes CASTLGRGYGYTF. The V call is TRBV19, the J call TRBJ1-2; no clear D gene. Germline lookup yields CDR1 LNHDA and CDR2 SQIVND (reference sequence). The CDR3 consists of 13 residues. Deletions cut 9 bases from V and 4 bases from J, with 15 bases between.

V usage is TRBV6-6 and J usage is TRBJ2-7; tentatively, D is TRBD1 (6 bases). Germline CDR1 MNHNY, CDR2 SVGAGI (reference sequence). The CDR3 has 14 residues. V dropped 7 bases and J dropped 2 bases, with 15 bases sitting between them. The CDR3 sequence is CASTKMGHPYEQYF. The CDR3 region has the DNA TGTGCCAGCACCAAGATGGGACACCCCTACGAGCAGTACTTC.

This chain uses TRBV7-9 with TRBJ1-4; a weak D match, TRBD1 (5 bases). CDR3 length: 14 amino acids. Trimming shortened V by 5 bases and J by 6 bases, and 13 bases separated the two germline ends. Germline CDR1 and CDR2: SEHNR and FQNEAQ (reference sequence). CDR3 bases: TGTGCCAGCAGCGTAGACAGTTCGTATGAAAAACTGTTTTTT. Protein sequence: CASSVDSSYEKLFF.

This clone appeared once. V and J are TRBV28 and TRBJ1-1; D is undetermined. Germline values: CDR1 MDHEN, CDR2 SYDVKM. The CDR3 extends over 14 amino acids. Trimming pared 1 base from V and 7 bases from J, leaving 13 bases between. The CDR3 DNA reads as TGTGCCAGCAGTTTATCGGGCGGGTTGGGTGAAGCTTTCTTT. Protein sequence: CASSLSGGLGEAFF.

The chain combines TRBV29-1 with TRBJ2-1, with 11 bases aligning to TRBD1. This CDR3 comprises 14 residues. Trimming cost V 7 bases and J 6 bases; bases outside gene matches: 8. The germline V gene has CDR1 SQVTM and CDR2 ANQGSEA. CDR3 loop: CSAPVGTGGNEQFF. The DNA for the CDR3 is TGCAGCGCTCCCGTCGGGACAGGGGGCAATGAGCAGTTCTTC.

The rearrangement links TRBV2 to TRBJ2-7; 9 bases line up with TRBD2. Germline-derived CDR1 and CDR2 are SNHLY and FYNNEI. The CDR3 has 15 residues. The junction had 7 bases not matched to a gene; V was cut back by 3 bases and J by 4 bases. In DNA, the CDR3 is TGTGCCAGCAGTGAGCGTGAGCGGGGGGCTTACGAGCAGTACTTC. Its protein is CASSERERGAYEQYF.

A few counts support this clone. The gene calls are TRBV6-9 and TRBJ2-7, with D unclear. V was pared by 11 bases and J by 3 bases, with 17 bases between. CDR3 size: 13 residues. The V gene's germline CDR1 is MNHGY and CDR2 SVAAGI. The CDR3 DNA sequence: TGTGCCCGACCCCGGACCTACCACTACGAGCAGTACTTC. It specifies CARPRTYHYEQYF.

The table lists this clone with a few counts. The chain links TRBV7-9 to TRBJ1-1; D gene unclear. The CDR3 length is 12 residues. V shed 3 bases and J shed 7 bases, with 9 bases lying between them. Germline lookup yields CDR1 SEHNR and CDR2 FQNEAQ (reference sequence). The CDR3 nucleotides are TGTGCCAGCAGCTTGGGGTACGGTGAAGCTTTCTTT. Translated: CASSLGYGEAFF.

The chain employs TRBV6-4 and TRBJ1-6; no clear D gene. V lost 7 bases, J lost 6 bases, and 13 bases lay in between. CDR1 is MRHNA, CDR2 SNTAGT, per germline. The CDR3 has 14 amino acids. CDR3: CASTPSPGNSPLHF. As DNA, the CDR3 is TGTGCCAGCACCCCCTCTCCGGGTAATTCACCCCTCCACTTT.

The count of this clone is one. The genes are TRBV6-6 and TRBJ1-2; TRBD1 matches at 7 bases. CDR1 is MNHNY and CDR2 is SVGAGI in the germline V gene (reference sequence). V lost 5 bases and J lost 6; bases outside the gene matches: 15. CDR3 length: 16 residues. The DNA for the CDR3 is TGTGCCAGCAGTAAACTCGGACAGGCCTCAACAGATGGCTACACCTTC. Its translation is CASSKLGQASTDGYTF.

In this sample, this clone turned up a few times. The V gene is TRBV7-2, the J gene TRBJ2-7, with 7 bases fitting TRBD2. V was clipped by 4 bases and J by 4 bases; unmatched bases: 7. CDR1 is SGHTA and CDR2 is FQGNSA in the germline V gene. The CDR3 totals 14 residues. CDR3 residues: CASSSSGATYEQYF. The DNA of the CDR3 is TGTGCCAGCAGCTCCAGCGGGGCCACATACGAGCAGTACTTC. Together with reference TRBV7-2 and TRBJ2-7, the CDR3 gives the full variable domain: GAGVSQSPSNKVTEKGKDVELRCDPISGHTALYWYRQSLGQGLEFLIYFQGNSAPDKSGLPSDRFSAERTGGSVSTLTIQRTQQEDSAVYLCASSSSGATYEQYFGPGTRLTVT.

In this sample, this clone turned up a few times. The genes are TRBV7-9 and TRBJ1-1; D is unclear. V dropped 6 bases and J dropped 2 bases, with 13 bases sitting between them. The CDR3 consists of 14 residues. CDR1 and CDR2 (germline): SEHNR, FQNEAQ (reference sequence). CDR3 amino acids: CASSHSVQNTEAFF. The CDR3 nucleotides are TGTGCCAGCAGTCATAGCGTGCAAAACACTGAAGCTTTCTTT.

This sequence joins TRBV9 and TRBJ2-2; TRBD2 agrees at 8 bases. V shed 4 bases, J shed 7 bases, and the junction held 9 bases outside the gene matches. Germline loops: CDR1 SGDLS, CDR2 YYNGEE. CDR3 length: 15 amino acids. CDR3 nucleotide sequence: TGTGCCAGCAGCCCGTCGGGGGGGCGCGGCGGGGAGCTGTTTTTT. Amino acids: CASSPSGGRGGELFF.

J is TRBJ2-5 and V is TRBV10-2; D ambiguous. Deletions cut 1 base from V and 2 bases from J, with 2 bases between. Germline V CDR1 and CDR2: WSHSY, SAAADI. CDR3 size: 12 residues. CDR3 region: CASSEWQETQYF. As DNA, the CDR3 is TGCGCCAGCAGTGAGTGGCAAGAGACCCAGTACTTC.

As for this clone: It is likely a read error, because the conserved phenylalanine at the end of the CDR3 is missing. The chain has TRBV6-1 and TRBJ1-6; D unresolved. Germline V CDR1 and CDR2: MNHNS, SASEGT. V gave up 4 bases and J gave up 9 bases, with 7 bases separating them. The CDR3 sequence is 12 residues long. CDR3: CASSGSTSPLHL. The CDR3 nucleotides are TGTGCCAGCAGTGGTTCCACTTCACCCCTCCACCTT.

CDR3 sequence (DNA): TGCGCCAGCAGCTTGGGAGGACAACAGAACACTGAAGCTTTCTTT. Its translation is CASSLGGQQNTEAFF. The rearrangement uses TRBV5-1 and TRBJ1-1, with a weak D call TRBD1 (5 bases). This CDR3 region has 15 residues. From germline, CDR1 is SGHRS and CDR2 YFSETQ. The V end lost 0 bases, the J end lost 1 base, and 10 bases lay between the germline ends. The full variable domain, with the rest looked up from reference TRBV5-1 and TRBJ1-1, is KAGVTQTPRYLIKTRGQQVTLSCSPISGHRSVSWYQQTPGQGLQFLFEYFSETQRNKGNFPGRFSGRQFSNSRSEMNVSTLELGDSALYLCASSLGGQQNTEAFFGQGTRLTVV.

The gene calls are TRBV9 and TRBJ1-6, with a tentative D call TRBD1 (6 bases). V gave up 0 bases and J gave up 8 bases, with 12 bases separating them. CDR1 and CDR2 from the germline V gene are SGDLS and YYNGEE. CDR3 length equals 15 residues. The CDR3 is CASSVGGPTHSPLHF. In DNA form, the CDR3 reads TGTGCCAGCAGCGTAGGGGGGCCAACGCATTCACCCCTCCACTTT. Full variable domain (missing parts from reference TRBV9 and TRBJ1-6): DSGVTQTPKHLITATGQRVTLRCSPRSGDLSVYWYQQSLDQGLQFLIQYYNGEERAKGNILERFSAQQFPDLHSELNLSSLELGDSALYFCASSVGGPTHSPLHFGNGTRLTVT.

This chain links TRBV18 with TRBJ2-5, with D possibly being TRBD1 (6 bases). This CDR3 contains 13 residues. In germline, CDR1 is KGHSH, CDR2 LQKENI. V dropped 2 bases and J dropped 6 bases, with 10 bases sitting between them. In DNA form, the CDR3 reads TGTGCCAGCTCACCAGGGGGCTCGAAGACCCAGTACTTC. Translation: CASSPGGSKTQYF.

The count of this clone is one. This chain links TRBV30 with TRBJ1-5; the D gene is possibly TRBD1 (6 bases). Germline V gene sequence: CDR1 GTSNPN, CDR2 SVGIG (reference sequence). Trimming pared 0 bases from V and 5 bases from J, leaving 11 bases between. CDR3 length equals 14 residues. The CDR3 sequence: CAWSVTEGDQPQHF. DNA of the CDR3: TGTGCCTGGAGTGTAACCGAGGGGGATCAGCCCCAGCATTTT.

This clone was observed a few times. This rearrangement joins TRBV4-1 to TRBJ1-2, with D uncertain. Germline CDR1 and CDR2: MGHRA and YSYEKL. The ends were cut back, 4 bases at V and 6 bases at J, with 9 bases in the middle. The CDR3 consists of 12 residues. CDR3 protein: CASSLRGDGYTF. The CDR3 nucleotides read TGCGCCAGCAGCCTACGGGGAGATGGCTACACCTTC.

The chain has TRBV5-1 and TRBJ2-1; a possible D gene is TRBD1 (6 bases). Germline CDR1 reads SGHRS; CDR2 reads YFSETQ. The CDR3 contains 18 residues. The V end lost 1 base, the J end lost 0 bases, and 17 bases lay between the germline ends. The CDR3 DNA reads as TGCGCCAGCAGCTTGACAGGGCCTTTTTACCTCTCCTACAATGAGCAGTTCTTC. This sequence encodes CASSLTGPFYLSYNEQFF.

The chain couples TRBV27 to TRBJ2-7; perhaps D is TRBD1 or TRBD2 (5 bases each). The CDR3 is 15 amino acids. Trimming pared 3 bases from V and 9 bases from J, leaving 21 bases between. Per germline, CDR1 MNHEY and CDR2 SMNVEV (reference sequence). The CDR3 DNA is TGTGCCAGCAGTTTCCCCGGGGACCCTAGTAGTGGGCAGTACTTC. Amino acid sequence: CASSFPGDPSSGQYF.

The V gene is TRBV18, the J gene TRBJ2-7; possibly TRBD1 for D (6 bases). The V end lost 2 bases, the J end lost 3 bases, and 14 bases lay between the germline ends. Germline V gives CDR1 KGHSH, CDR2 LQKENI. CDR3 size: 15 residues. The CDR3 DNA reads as TGTGCCAGCTCACCAAACGAGGGGGTCCGCTACGAGCAGTACTTC. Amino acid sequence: CASSPNEGVRYEQYF.

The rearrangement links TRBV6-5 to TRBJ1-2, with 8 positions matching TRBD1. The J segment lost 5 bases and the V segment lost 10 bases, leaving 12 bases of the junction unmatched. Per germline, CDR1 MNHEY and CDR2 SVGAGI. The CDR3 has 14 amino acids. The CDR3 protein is CATKTGQGWYGYTF. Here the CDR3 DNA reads TGTGCCACCAAGACCGGACAGGGATGGTATGGCTACACCTTC.